These 5 T cell receptor beta chains originate from one sample sequenced in a study of CD8 T cells in ankylosing spondylitis. The study's findings and limits: A motif of fewer than ten highly homologous TCR beta variants was seen as apparently characteristic of ankylosing spondylitis blood.

No antigen has been identified for these receptors. TCRdb passed the 5' RACE reads through MiXCR, listing each CDR3 protein once. The data show roughly 370,000 distinct CDR3 sequences, with 20% to 25% seen just once and less than 20% held by the top ten. The specimen sequenced was blood, either unsorted or a sorted T cell fraction (not recorded which). Receptor source: a male donor with ankylosing spondylitis.

This clonotype was counted between two and nine times. This rearrangement joins TRBV18 to TRBJ1-1; D gene uncertain. V was trimmed by 6 bases and J by 6 bases, leaving 14 bases between them. The germline V gene encodes CDR1 KGHSH and CDR2 LQKENI. The CDR3 loop spans 13 amino acids. CDR3 protein: CASSPSQGAEAFF. The CDR3 nucleotides are TGTGCCAGCTCCCCTAGTCAAGGCGCTGAAGCTTTCTTT.

V usage is TRBV2 and J usage is TRBJ1-4; a weak D match, TRBD1 (5 bases). CDR3 length: 14 residues. The V end was cut by 3 bases, the J end by 7 bases, with 12 bases between. The germline V gene encodes CDR1 SNHLY and CDR2 FYNNEI. This CDR3 reads CASSDGGGSEKLFF. The CDR3 bases are TGTGCCAGCAGTGATGGGGGAGGTTCTGAAAAACTGTTTTTT.

This clonotype came up a few times. The chain couples TRBV30 to TRBJ1-2, with D perhaps TRBD1 (5 bases). This CDR3 comprises 12 residues. CDR1 is GTSNPN and CDR2 is SVGIG in the germline V gene (reference sequence). Deletions cut 0 bases from V and 10 bases from J, with 12 bases between. CDR3 in amino acids: CAWSVQVSLYTF. CDR3 in DNA: TGTGCCTGGAGTGTACAGGTCTCGCTCTACACCTTC.

The V gene is TRBV7-8, the J gene TRBJ1-1, with D hard to call. The CDR3 has 14 residues. CDR1 is SGHVS, CDR2 FQNEAQ, per germline. The V and J ends lost 1 base and 6 bases respectively, with 12 bases between them. The CDR3 loop reads CASSLEAAGPEAFF. DNA for the CDR3: TGTGCCAGCAGCTTAGAGGCAGCTGGGCCTGAAGCTTTCTTT.

This clonotype was counted once. The chain is built from TRBV5-5 and TRBJ1-5, with TRBD1 identical over 7 bases. J lost 2 bases, V lost 1 base, and 12 bases had no gene match. The CDR3 covers 18 residues. Per germline, CDR1 SGHKS and CDR2 YYEKEE (reference sequence). CDR3 amino acids: CASSLQTGRPLRNQPQHF. The CDR3 DNA reads TGTGCCAGCAGCTTGCAGACAGGGAGGCCTTTACGCAATCAGCCCCAGCATTTT.